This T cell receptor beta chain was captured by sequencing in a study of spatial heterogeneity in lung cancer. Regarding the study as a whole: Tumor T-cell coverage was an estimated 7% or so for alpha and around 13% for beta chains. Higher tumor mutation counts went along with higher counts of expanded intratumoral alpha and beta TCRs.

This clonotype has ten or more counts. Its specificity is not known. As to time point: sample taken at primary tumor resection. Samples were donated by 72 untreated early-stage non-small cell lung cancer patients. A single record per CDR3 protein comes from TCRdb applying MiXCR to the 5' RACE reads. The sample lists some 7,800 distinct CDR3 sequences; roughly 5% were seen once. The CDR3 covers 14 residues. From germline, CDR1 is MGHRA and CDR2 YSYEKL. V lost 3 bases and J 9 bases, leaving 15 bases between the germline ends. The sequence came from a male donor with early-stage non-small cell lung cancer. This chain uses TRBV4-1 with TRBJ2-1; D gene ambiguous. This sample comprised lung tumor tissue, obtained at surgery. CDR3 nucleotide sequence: TGCGCCAGCAGCCAGCAAAGAGGAGAGGTTGAGCAGTTCTTC. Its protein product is CASSQQRGEVEQFF.